The 5 T cell receptor beta chains presented below share a single source sample, sequenced in a study of OX40 agonist ivuxolimab in advanced cancers. Profiling relied on immunoSEQ multiplex PCR, and the TCRdb table lists in-frame clones only, not all of them. The table lists tens of thousands of clones, 70% to 90% of them singletons. Specimen: CD4+ or CD8+ T cells sorted from blood, collected in a trial of the OX40 agonist ivuxolimab. All receptors come from an adult with an advanced solid tumor such as melanoma, head and neck, liver or kidney cancer.

Only one count was recorded for this clone. This chain links TRBV9 with TRBJ2-5, with TRBD2 identical over 9 bases. Germline loops: CDR1 SGDLS, CDR2 YYNGEE. This CDR3 is built from 16 residues. J gave up 5 bases and V 0 bases, and 8 bases lay outside the gene matches. The CDR3: CASSVDSGRGRETQYF. The CDR3, as DNA: TGTGCCAGCAGCGTAGATAGCGGGAGAGGTAGGGAGACCCAGTACTTC.

The chain's CDR3 is CASSQSLVTATNEKLFF. CDR3 in DNA: TGCGCCAGCAGCCAATCTTTGGTAACAGCAACTAATGAAAAACTGTTTTTT. The chain joins TRBV4-3 to TRBJ1-4; D is uncertain. The CDR3 contains 17 residues. Germline V CDR1 and CDR2: LGHNA, YSLEER. V was shortened by 2 bases and J by 0 bases, with 13 bases between the two germline ends.

The CDR3 DNA follows: TGTGCCAGCAGCCCCCCCCGGGGACAGAGCACAGATACGCAGTATTTT. Protein: CASSPPRGQSTDTQYF. V and J are TRBV7-9 and TRBJ2-3, with 7 bases aligning to TRBD1. With V trimmed by 5 bases and J by 0 bases, 8 bases remained unmatched. The CDR3 runs to 16 residues. Germline values: CDR1 SEHNR, CDR2 FQNEAQ (reference sequence).

This chain joins TRBV21-1 and TRBJ2-7; the table's D call TRBD1 went unverified against the DNA. TRBV21-1 is given as a pseudogene. This CDR3 spans 12 amino acids. CDR3 residues: CASSNRRDEQYF. CDR3 nucleotides: TGTGCCAGCAGCAATCGCAGGGACGAGCAGTACTTC.

The chain joins TRBV28 to TRBJ1-5, with 9 bases that match TRBD1. The CDR3 runs to 13 residues. Looked up from germline, CDR1 is MDHEN and CDR2 is SYDVKM. V dropped 6 bases and J dropped 5; count of bases not matched to a gene: 2. CDR3 amino acids: CASRQGADQPQHF. The CDR3, as DNA: TGTGCCAGCAGACAGGGGGCGGATCAGCCCCAGCATTTT.